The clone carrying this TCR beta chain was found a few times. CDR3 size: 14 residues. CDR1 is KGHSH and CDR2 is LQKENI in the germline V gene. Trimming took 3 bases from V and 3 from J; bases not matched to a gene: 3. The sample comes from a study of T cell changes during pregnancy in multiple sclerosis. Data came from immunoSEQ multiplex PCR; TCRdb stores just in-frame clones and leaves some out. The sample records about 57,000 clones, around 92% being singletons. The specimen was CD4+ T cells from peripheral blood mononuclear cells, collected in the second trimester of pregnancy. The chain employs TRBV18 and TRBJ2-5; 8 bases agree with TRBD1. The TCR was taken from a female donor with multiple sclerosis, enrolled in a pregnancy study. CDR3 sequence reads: CASSPNRGKETQYF. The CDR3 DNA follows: TGTGCCAGCTCACCGAACAGGGGGAAAGAGACCCAGTACTTC.